The 11 T cell receptor beta chains in this list originate from one sample, sequenced in a study of blood T cell repertoires in COVID-19. Using immunoSEQ multiplex PCR, the repertoire was profiled, and TCRdb retains in-frame clones only, with some absent. The sample holds about 220,000 clones, roughly 84% seen once. Sequences were obtained from peripheral blood. The receptors originated from a man aged 25-40 years with active or convalescent COVID-19.

The chain joins TRBV7-9 to TRBJ1-6; D call uncertain. V was clipped by 1 base and J by 5 bases, with 12 bases between them. The germline gives CDR1 SEHNR, CDR2 FQNEAQ (reference sequence). The CDR3 loop spans 16 amino acids. CDR3 sequence (DNA): TGTGCCAGCAGCTTAGTCGAGGCGGCCGATAATTCACCCCTCCACTTT. It is translated as CASSLVEAADNSPLHF. Variable domain in full (rest from reference TRBV7-9 and TRBJ1-6): DTGVSQNPRHKITKRGQNVTFRCDPISEHNRLYWYRQTLGQGPEFLTYFQNEAQLEKSRLLSDRFSAERPKGSFSTLEIQRTEQGDSAMYLCASSLVEAADNSPLHFGNGTRLTVT.

This chain connects TRBV18 to TRBJ2-1; D is possibly TRBD2 (5 bases). Germline CDR1 reads KGHSH; CDR2 reads LQKENI. The CDR3 consists of 12 residues. V was shortened by 4 bases and J by 8 bases, with 9 bases between the two germline ends. The CDR3 region is CASSRDYHEQFF. The DNA for the CDR3 is TGTGCCAGCTCACGAGACTATCATGAGCAGTTCTTC.

The genes are TRBV5-1 and TRBJ1-3; D unclear. The CDR3 is 13 amino acids. Germline V gene data show CDR1 as SGHRS and CDR2 as YFSETQ. Trimming took off 6 bases at V and 0 bases at J, with 7 bases between the two ends. The CDR3 region is CASKPPSGNTIYF. The CDR3 DNA sequence: TGCGCCAGCAAGCCCCCCTCTGGAAACACCATATATTTT. The full variable domain, with the rest looked up from reference TRBV5-1 and TRBJ1-3, is KAGVTQTPRYLIKTRGQQVTLSCSPISGHRSVSWYQQTPGQGLQFLFEYFSETQRNKGNFPGRFSGRQFSNSRSEMNVSTLELGDSALYLCASKPPSGNTIYFGEGSWLTVV.

The chain employs TRBV6-5 and TRBJ2-7; D ambiguous. The ends were cut back, 2 bases at V and 2 bases at J, with 4 bases in the middle. This CDR3 has 12 amino acids. Germline loops: CDR1 MNHEY, CDR2 SVGAGI. Here the CDR3 reads CASSYTTYEQYF. CDR3 coding DNA: TGTGCCAGCAGTTACACAACCTACGAGCAGTACTTC.

V is TRBV28 and J is TRBJ1-2; 10 bases are a match to TRBD1. The CDR3 extends over 15 amino acids. V shed 5 bases and J 0 bases; nucleotides not matched to a gene: 3. Per germline, CDR1 MDHEN and CDR2 SYDVKM. The CDR3 nucleotides read TGTGCCAGCAGTACGACAGGGGGCCCTAACTATGGCTACACCTTC. Protein product: CASSTTGGPNYGYTF.

The chain is built from TRBV6-5 and TRBJ2-7, with 9 bases identical to TRBD2. V dropped 2 bases and J dropped 5; count of bases not matched to a gene: 4. The CDR3 is 14 amino acids. CDR1 and CDR2 (germline): MNHEY, SVGAGI. For the CDR3, the DNA is TGTGCCAGCAGTTACGGGACTAGCCACGACGAGCAGTACTTC. This gives the protein CASSYGTSHDEQYF.

The chain combines TRBV5-1 with TRBJ2-5, with TRBD2 identical over 7 bases. J gave up 1 base and V 3 bases, and 9 bases lay outside the gene matches. Germline CDR1 SGHRS, CDR2 YFSETQ. The CDR3 runs to 16 residues. This CDR3 is CASSSEPAGLQETQYF. The DNA of the CDR3 is TGCGCCAGCAGCTCAGAGCCAGCGGGACTCCAAGAGACCCAGTACTTC.

The chain joins TRBV7-3 to TRBJ2-1, with D perhaps matching TRBD2 (5 bases). Germline V lookup: CDR1 SGHTA, CDR2 FQGTGA. The CDR3 has 16 residues. With 4 bases removed from V and 1 base from J, the gap between germline ends came to 14 bases. The CDR3 spells CASSSTVSGSYNEQFF. As DNA, the CDR3 is TGTGCCAGCAGCTCCACGGTGAGCGGTTCCTACAATGAGCAGTTCTTC.

CDR3 protein: CSASPLAGADTQYF. CDR3 coding DNA: TGCAGTGCTAGTCCCCTAGCGGGGGCAGATACGCAGTATTTT. The gene calls are TRBV20-1 and TRBJ2-3; 10 bases align to TRBD2. The V gene's germline CDR1 is DFQATT and CDR2 SNEGSKA (reference sequence). V lost 3 bases to trimming and J lost 4 bases; unmatched junction nucleotides: 4. The CDR3 has 14 residues.

This clone has only a few counts. The chain recombines TRBV7-2 with TRBJ2-3, with D possibly being TRBD1 (5 bases). The V end lost 6 bases, the J end lost 2 bases, and 15 bases lay between the germline ends. This CDR3 has 15 residues. Germline assignment: CDR1 SGHTA and CDR2 FQGNSA. The CDR3 sequence is CASRETTVSTDTQYF. The CDR3, as DNA: TGTGCCAGCAGGGAGACGACAGTTTCCACAGATACGCAGTATTTT.

This chain links TRBV18 with TRBJ2-1, with TRBD1 matching 9 bases. The CDR3 has 12 residues. V lost 5 bases and J lost 8; bases outside the gene matches: 1. Per the germline V gene, CDR1 is KGHSH and CDR2 is LQKENI. The CDR3 region has the DNA TGTGCCAGCTCAGGGACAGGGTATGAGCAGTTCTTC. Its translation is CASSGTGYEQFF.